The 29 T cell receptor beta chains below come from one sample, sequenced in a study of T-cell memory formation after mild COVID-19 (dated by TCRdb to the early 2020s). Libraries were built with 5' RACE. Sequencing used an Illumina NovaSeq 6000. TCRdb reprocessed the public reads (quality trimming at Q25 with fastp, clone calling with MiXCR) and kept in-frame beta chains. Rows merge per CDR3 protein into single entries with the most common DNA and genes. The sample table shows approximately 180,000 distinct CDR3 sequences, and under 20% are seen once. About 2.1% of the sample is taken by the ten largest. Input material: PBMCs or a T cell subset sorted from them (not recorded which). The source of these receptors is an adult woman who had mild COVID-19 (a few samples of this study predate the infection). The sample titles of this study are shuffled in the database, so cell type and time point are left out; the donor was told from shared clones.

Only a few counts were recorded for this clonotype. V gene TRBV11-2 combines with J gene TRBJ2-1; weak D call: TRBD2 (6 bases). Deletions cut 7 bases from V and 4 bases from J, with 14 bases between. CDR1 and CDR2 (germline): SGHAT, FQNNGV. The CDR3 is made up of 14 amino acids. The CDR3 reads CASTEGLLYNEQFF. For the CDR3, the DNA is TGTGCCAGCACCGAGGGACTGCTGTACAATGAGCAGTTCTTC. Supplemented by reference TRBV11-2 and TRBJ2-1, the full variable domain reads EAGVAQSPRYKIIEKRQSVAFWCNPISGHATLYWYQQILGQGPKLLIQFQNNGVVDDSQLPKDRFSAERLKGVDSTLKIQPAKLEDSAVYLCASTEGLLYNEQFFGPGTRLTVL.

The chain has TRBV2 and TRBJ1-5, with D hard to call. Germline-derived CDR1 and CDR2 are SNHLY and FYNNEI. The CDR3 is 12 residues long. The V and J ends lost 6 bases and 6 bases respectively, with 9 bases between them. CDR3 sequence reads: CASRPHSQPQHF. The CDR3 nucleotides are TGTGCCAGCAGGCCACATAGTCAGCCCCAGCATTTT.

The CDR3 loop reads CASSERVGGYTF. The CDR3 bases are TGTGCCAGCAGTGAACGGGTTGGCGGCTACACCTTC. The chain joins TRBV6-1 to TRBJ1-2; D remains ambiguous. CDR3 length: 12 amino acids. Trimming left V 2 bases short and J 8 bases short, with 9 bases between. The germline CDR1 and CDR2 sequences are MNHNS and SASEGT.

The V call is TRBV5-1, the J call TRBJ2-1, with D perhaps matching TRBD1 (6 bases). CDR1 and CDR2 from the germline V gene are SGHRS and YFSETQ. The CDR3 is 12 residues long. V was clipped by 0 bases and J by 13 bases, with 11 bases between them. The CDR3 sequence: CASSLEQGTQFF. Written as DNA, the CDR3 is TGCGCCAGCAGCTTGGAACAGGGCACTCAGTTCTTC.

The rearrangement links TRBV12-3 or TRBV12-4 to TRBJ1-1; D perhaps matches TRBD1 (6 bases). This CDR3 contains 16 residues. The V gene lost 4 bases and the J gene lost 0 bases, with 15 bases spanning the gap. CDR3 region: CASSSPHRAVNTEAFF. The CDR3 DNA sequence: TGTGCCAGCAGTTCCCCTCACAGGGCCGTGAACACTGAAGCTTTCTTT.

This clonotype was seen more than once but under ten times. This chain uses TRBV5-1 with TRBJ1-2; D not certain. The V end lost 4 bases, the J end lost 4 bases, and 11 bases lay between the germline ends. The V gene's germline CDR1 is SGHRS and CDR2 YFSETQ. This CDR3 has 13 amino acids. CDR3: CASSADGAYGYTF. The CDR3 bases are TGCGCCAGCAGCGCGGACGGAGCCTATGGCTACACCTTC. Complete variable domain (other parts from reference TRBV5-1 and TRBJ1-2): KAGVTQTPRYLIKTRGQQVTLSCSPISGHRSVSWYQQTPGQGLQFLFEYFSETQRNKGNFPGRFSGRQFSNSRSEMNVSTLELGDSALYLCASSADGAYGYTFGSGTRLTVV.

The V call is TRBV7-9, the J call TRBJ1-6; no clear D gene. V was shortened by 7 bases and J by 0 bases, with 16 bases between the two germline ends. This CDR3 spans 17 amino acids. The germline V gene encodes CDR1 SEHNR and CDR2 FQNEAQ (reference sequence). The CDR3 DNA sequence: TGTGCCAGCAACTCGGACTCCCTGAGCTCCTATAATTCACCCCTCCACTTT. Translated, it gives CASNSDSLSSYNSPLHF. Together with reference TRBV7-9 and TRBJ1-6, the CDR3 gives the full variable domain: DTGVSQNPRHKITKRGQNVTFRCDPISEHNRLYWYRQTLGQGPEFLTYFQNEAQLEKSRLLSDRFSAERPKGSFSTLEIQRTEQGDSAMYLCASNSDSLSSYNSPLHFGNGTRLTVT.

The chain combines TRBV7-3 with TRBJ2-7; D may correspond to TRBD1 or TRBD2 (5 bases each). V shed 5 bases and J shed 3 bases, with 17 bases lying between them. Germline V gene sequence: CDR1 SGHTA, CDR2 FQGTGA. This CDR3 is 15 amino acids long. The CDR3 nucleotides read TGTGCCAGCAGCCGTGGGACGGCGTCCCTCTACGAGCAGTACTTC. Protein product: CASSRGTASLYEQYF.

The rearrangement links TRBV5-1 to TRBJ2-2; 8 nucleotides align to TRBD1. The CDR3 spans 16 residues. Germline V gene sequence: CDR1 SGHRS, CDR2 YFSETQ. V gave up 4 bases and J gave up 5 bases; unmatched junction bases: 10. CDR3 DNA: TGCGCCAGCAGCATTCGGACAGGGATCCGTACCGGGGAGCTGTTTTTT. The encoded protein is CASSIRTGIRTGELFF. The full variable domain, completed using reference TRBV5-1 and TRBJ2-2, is KAGVTQTPRYLIKTRGQQVTLSCSPISGHRSVSWYQQTPGQGLQFLFEYFSETQRNKGNFPGRFSGRQFSNSRSEMNVSTLELGDSALYLCASSIRTGIRTGELFFGEGSRLTVL.

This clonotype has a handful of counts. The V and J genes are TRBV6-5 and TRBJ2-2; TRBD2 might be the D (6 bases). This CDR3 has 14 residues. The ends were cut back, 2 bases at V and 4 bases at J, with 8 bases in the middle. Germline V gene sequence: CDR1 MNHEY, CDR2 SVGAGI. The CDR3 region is CASSYAGSTGELFF. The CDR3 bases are TGTGCCAGCAGTTACGCGGGGTCCACCGGGGAGCTGTTTTTT.

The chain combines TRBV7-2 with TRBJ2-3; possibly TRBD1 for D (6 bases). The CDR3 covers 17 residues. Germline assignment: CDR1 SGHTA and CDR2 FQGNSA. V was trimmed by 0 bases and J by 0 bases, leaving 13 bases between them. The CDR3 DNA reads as TGTGCCAGCAGCTTAGCGGCGACAGGCTCTAGCACAGATACGCAGTATTTT. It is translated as CASSLAATGSSTDTQYF.

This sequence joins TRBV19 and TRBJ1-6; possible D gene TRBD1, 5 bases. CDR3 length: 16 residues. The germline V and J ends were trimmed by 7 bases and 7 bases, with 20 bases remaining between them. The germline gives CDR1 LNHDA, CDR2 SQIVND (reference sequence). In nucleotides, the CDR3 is TGTGCCAGTACCGAAACCGGACAAGGCCTAAATTCACCCCTCCACTTT. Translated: CASTETGQGLNSPLHF.

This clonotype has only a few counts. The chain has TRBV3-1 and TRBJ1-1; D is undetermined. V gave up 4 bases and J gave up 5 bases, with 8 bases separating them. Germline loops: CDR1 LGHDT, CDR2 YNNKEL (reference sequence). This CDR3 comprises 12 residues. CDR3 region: CASSPGRTEAFF. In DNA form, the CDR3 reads TGTGCCAGCAGCCCAGGACGAACTGAAGCTTTCTTT.

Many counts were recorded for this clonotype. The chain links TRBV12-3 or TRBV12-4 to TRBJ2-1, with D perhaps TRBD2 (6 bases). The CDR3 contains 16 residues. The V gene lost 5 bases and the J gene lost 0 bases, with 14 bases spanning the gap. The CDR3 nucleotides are TGTGCCAGCAGTCCTAGACTAGTGAGCTCCTACAATGAGCAGTTCTTC. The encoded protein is CASSPRLVSSYNEQFF.

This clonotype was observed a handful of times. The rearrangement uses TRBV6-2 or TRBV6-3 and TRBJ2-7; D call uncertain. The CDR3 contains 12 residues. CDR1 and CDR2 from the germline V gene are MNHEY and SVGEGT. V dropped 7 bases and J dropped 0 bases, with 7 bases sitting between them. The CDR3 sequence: CASMGISYEQYF. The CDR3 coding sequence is TGTGCCAGCATGGGGATCTCCTACGAGCAGTACTTC.

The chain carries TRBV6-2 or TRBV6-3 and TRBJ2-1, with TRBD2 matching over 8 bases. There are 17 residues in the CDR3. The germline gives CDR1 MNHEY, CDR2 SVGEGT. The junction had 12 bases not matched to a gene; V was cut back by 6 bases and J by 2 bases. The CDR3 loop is CASSGGDRDTAYNEQFF. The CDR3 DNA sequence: TGTGCCAGCAGCGGGGGGGACCGGGACACCGCCTACAATGAGCAGTTCTTC.

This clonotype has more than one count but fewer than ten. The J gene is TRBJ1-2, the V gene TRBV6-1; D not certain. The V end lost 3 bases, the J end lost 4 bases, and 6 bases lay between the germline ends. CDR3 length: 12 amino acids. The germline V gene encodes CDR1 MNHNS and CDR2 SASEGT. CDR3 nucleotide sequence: TGTGCCAGCAGTGAGGGTCTCTATGGCTACACCTTC. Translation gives CASSEGLYGYTF.

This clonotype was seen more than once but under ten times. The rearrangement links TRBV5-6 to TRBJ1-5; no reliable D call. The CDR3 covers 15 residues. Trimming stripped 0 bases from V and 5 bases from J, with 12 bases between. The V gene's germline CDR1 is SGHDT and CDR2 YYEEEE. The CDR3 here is CASSLAGFSHQPQHF. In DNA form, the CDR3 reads TGTGCCAGCAGCTTGGCGGGGTTTAGTCATCAGCCCCAGCATTTT.

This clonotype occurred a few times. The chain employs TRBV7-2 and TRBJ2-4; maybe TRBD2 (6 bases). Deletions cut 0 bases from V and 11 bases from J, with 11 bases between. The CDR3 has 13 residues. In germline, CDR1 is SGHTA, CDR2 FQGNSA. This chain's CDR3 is CASSLAMEGFQYF. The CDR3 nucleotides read TGTGCCAGCAGCTTAGCTATGGAGGGCTTTCAGTACTTC.

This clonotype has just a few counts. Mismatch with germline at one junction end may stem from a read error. The CDR3: CASSERYLRGAYF. The CDR3 nucleotides read TGTGCCAGCAGTGAACGGTACCTTCGGGGCGCTTACTTC. The chain employs TRBV2 and TRBJ2-1; the D call may be TRBD1 or TRBD2 (5 bases each). This CDR3 has 13 amino acids. Germline V gene sequence: CDR1 SNHLY, CDR2 FYNNEI.

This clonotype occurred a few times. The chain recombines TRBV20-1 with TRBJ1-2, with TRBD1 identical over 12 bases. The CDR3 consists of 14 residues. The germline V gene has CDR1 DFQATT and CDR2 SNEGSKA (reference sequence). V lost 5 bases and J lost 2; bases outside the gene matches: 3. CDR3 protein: CSAGDRGPNYGYTF. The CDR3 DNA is TGCAGTGCTGGGGACAGGGGGCCAAACTATGGCTACACCTTC.

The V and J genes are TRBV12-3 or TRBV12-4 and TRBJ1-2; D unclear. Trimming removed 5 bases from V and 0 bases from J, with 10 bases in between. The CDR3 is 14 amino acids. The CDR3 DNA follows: TGTGCCAGCAGTGGCAGGTCGACTAACTATGGCTACACCTTC. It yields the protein CASSGRSTNYGYTF.

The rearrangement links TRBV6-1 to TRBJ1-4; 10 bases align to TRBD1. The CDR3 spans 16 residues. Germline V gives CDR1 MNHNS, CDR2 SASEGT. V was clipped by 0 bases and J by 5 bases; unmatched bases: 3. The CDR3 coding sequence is TGTGCCAGCAGTGAAGCTTCGGGACAGGGGAATGAAAAACTGTTTTTT. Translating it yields CASSEASGQGNEKLFF.

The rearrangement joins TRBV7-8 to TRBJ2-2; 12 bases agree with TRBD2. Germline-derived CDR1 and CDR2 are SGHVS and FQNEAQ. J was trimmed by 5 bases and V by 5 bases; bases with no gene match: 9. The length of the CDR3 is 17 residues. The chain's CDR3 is CASSVGTSGLRTGELFF. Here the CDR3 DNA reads TGTGCCAGCAGCGTGGGGACTAGCGGGCTGCGAACCGGGGAGCTGTTTTTT. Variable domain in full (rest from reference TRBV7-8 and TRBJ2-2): GAGVSQSPRYKVAKRGQDVALRCDPISGHVSLFWYQQALGQGPEFLTYFQNEAQLDKSGLPSDRFFAERPEGSVSTLKIQRTQQEDSAVYLCASSVGTSGLRTGELFFGEGSRLTVL.

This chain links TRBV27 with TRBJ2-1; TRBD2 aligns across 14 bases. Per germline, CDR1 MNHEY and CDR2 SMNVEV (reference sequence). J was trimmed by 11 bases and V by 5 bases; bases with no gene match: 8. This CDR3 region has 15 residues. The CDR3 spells CASSTAGTSGGKQFF. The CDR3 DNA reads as TGTGCCAGCAGTACTGCCGGGACTAGCGGGGGTAAGCAGTTCTTC.

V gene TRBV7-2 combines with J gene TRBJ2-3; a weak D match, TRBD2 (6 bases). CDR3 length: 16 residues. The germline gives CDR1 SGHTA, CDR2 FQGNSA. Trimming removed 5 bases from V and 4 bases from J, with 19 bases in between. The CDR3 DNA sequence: TGTGCCAGCAGCCCCCAGCGGGTGAGAGCGGCAGATACGCAGTATTTT. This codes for CASSPQRVRAADTQYF.

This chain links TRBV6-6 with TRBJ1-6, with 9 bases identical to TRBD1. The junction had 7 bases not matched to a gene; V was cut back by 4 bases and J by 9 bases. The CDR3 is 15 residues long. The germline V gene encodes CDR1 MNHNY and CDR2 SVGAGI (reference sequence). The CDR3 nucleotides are TGTGCCAGCAGTTTCACCGGGACAGGGAGTTCACCCCTCCACTTT. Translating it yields CASSFTGTGSSPLHF.

CDR3 region: CASSGPGHQNEQFF. Here the CDR3 DNA reads TGTGCCAGTAGTGGTCCAGGCCATCAGAATGAGCAGTTCTTC. The chain couples TRBV19 to TRBJ2-1; no reliable D call. Trimming took off 5 bases at V and 7 bases at J, with 15 bases between the two ends. The CDR3 spans 14 residues. The V gene's germline CDR1 is LNHDA and CDR2 SQIVND (reference sequence).

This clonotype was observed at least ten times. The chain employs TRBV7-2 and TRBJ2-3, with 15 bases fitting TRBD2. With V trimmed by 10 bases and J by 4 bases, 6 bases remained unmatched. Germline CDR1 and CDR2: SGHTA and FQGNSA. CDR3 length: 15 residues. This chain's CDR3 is CATGLAGGSADTQYF. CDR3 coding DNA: TGTGCCACCGGACTAGCGGGAGGGAGTGCAGATACGCAGTATTTT.